Following are 32 T cell receptor beta chains from one sample sequenced in a study of OX40 agonist ivuxolimab in advanced cancers. Sequencing used immunoSEQ multiplex PCR; TCRdb keeps in-frame clones, though not all of them. The profile shows 90,000 to 100,000 clones, 70% to 85% of them singletons. The starting material was CD4+ or CD8+ T cells sorted from blood, obtained in a trial of the OX40 agonist ivuxolimab. Every receptor here comes from an adult with an advanced solid tumor such as melanoma, head and neck, liver or kidney cancer.

This rearrangement joins TRBV7-2 to TRBJ2-7; 9 positions agree with TRBD2. The CDR3 covers 16 residues. V lost 2 bases and J lost 4; bases outside the gene matches: 9. CDR1 is SGHTA, CDR2 FQGNSA, per germline. The CDR3 reads CASSLTRGAGGYEQYF. CDR3 bases: TGTGCCAGCAGCTTAACCCGGGGAGCGGGAGGTTACGAGCAGTACTTC.

The chain carries TRBV5-1 and TRBJ2-1, with D perhaps matching TRBD2 (6 bases). V lost 4 bases and J lost 5, with 16 bases in between. The CDR3 is 15 residues long. Germline loops: CDR1 SGHRS, CDR2 YFSETQ. The CDR3 DNA sequence: TGCGCCAGCAGCGACCACGGGAGAGGGGACAATGAGCAGTTCTTC. This sequence encodes CASSDHGRGDNEQFF.

The chain carries TRBV7-9 and TRBJ2-1; D is ambiguous. Germline lookup yields CDR1 SEHNR and CDR2 FQNEAQ (reference sequence). V was pared by 10 bases and J by 0 bases, with 13 bases between. There are 14 residues in the CDR3. The CDR3 here is CATSERSSYNEQFF. As DNA, the CDR3 is TGTGCCACCTCGGAGAGAAGCTCCTACAATGAGCAGTTCTTC.

The rearrangement uses TRBV18 and TRBJ1-5; D is undetermined. V was pared by 5 bases and J by 1 base, with 9 bases between. Germline lookup yields CDR1 KGHSH and CDR2 LQKENI. The CDR3 consists of 14 residues. CDR3 sequence (DNA): TGTGCCAGCTCAGATACAGAAAGCAATCAGCCCCAGCATTTT. Translating it yields CASSDTESNQPQHF.

J is TRBJ2-2 and V is TRBV15; no reliable D call. Germline CDR1 is LNHNV and CDR2 is YYDKDF (reference sequence). Trimming took off 6 bases at V and 6 bases at J, with 5 bases between the two ends. The CDR3 has 11 amino acids. In DNA, the CDR3 is TGTGCCACCAGAGGCTCCGGGGAGCTGTTTTTT. Translating gives CATRGSGELFF.

The chain is built from TRBV7-8 and TRBJ2-7; D possibly corresponds to TRBD1 (6 bases). The CDR3 spans 15 residues. Germline CDR1 SGHVS, CDR2 FQNEAQ. V was cut by 5 bases and J by 3 bases, with 17 bases left in between. The CDR3 region has the DNA TGTGCCAGCAGCGAGGTTGGGGGCTCTTACTACGAGCAGTACTTC. Protein sequence: CASSEVGGSYYEQYF.

This sequence joins TRBV18 and TRBJ2-6; no definite D call. CDR1 is KGHSH, CDR2 LQKENI, per germline. Trimming cost V 4 bases and J 0 bases, with 4 bases left between them. The CDR3 has 14 residues. Here the CDR3 DNA reads TGTGCCAGCTCACTTGGCTCTGGGGCCAACGTCCTGACTTTC. Protein product: CASSLGSGANVLTF.

In DNA form, the CDR3 reads TGCGCCAGCAGCCAAGATCGGTCACTAGCGGGCCTCTCCTACGAGCAGTACTTC. Translation gives CASSQDRSLAGLSYEQYF. This rearrangement joins TRBV4-3 to TRBJ2-7; TRBD2 agrees at 9 bases. After removal of 0 bases from V and 0 bases from J, the junction contained 9 bases not matched to a gene. Germline V CDR1 and CDR2: LGHNA, YSLEER. The CDR3 consists of 18 residues.

This clone was recorded only once. The rearrangement links TRBV27 to TRBJ1-1; 9 bases match TRBD1. V dropped 4 bases and J dropped 1; count of bases not matched to a gene: 10. This CDR3 has 17 amino acids. Germline V CDR1 and CDR2: MNHEY, SMNVEV (reference sequence). The CDR3 protein is CASSYFGTGSTNTEAFF. For the CDR3, the DNA is TGTGCCAGCAGTTATTTTGGGACAGGGTCAACGAACACTGAAGCTTTCTTT.

The chain has TRBV28 and TRBJ2-7; D may be TRBD2 (5 bases). Germline assignment: CDR1 MDHEN and CDR2 SYDVKM. Trimming removed 6 bases from V and 1 base from J, with 16 bases in between. This CDR3 has 15 residues. CDR3 amino acids: CASSPTFGMSYEQYF. In DNA, the CDR3 is TGTGCCAGCAGCCCCACCTTCGGGATGTCCTACGAGCAGTACTTC.

The V call is TRBV5-4, the J call TRBJ2-7; TRBD1 or TRBD2 may be the D gene (5 bases each). This CDR3 is built from 15 residues. Germline V gene data show CDR1 as SGHNT and CDR2 as YYREEE (reference sequence). The ends were cut back, 0 bases at V and 0 bases at J, with 10 bases in the middle. The CDR3 DNA is TGTGCCAGCAGCTTGGGTGTCGGGGCCTCCTACGAGCAGTACTTC. Translating gives CASSLGVGASYEQYF. Full variable domain (rest looked up from reference TRBV5-4 and TRBJ2-7): ETGVTQSPTHLIKTRGQQVTLRCSSQSGHNTVSWYQQALGQGPQFIFQYYREEENGRGNFPPRFSGLQFPNYSSELNVNALELDDSALYLCASSLGVGASYEQYFGPGTRLTVT.

The chain joins TRBV7-2 to TRBJ2-7; D call uncertain. The V gene lost 2 bases and the J gene lost 4 bases, with 21 bases spanning the gap. The length of the CDR3 is 17 residues. From germline, CDR1 is SGHTA and CDR2 FQGNSA. The CDR3 reads CASSLKVGMLDVYEQYF. CDR3 DNA: TGTGCCAGCAGCTTAAAGGTGGGGATGCTAGACGTTTACGAGCAGTACTTC.

CDR3 bases: TGTGCCAGCTCACCTACGGACGGTGTCGAGCAGTACTTC. Amino acids: CASSPTDGVEQYF. J is TRBJ2-7 and V is TRBV18, with D unresolved. The length of the CDR3 is 13 residues. CDR1 is KGHSH, CDR2 LQKENI, per germline. V dropped 3 bases and J dropped 6 bases, with 12 bases sitting between them.

The chain is built from TRBV27 and TRBJ1-3; 8 bases line up with TRBD1. Unmatched junction bases numbered 2, after V lost 3 bases and J lost 1 base. The CDR3 has 15 residues. Germline values: CDR1 MNHEY, CDR2 SMNVEV (reference sequence). The CDR3 loop reads CASSFRGLSGNTIYF. The DNA of the CDR3 is TGTGCCAGCAGTTTCAGGGGGCTGTCTGGAAACACCATATATTTT.

The chain employs TRBV30 and TRBJ2-5; D is ambiguous. Trimming took off 4 bases at V and 6 bases at J, with 18 bases between the two ends. The V gene's germline CDR1 is GTSNPN and CDR2 SVGIG (reference sequence). CDR3 length equals 14 residues. The CDR3 DNA reads as TGTGCCTGGAATGGCGGAGCGCTTGTAAAGACCCAGTACTTC. Its translation is CAWNGGALVKTQYF.

The V gene is TRBV28, the J gene TRBJ2-4, with D possibly TRBD2 on 5 matching bases. The germline V and J ends were trimmed by 4 bases and 0 bases, with 16 bases remaining between them. CDR1 is MDHEN and CDR2 is SYDVKM in the germline V gene. This CDR3 region has 17 residues. CDR3 nucleotide sequence: TGTGCCAGCAGTTCCCCGGGAAGAAGCATAGCCAAAAACATTCAGTACTTC. Its translation: CASSSPGRSIAKNIQYF. Complete variable domain (other parts from reference TRBV28 and TRBJ2-4): DVKVTQSSRYLVKRTGEKVFLECVQDMDHENMFWYRQDPGLGLRLIYFSYDVKMKEKGDIPEGYSVSREKKERFSLILESASTNQTSMYLCASSSPGRSIAKNIQYFGAGTRLSVL.

The sample holds one count of this clone. The gene calls are TRBV4-1 and TRBJ1-2; TRBD1 agrees at 7 bases. After removal of 5 bases from V and 8 bases from J, the junction contained 11 bases not matched to a gene. CDR1 is MGHRA, CDR2 YSYEKL, per germline. This CDR3 has 14 residues. The CDR3 DNA is TGCGCCAGCAGCACAACGACAGGGCCAAACGGCTACACCTTC. This gives the protein CASSTTTGPNGYTF.

This clone was detected only a few times. This chain joins TRBV19 and TRBJ1-1, with 9 bases aligning to TRBD1. The V and J ends lost 7 bases and 1 base, in that order; junction bases with no gene match: 10. The V gene's germline CDR1 is LNHDA and CDR2 SQIVND (reference sequence). The CDR3 sequence is 16 residues long. As DNA, the CDR3 is TGTGCCAGTACCGTGGGACAGGGACTCCCGAACACTGAAGCTTTCTTT. Translated, it gives CASTVGQGLPNTEAFF.

The chain combines TRBV4-1 with TRBJ2-3, with 7 bases matching TRBD2. The V gene's germline CDR1 is MGHRA and CDR2 YSYEKL. The CDR3 loop spans 17 amino acids. V lost 4 bases to trimming and J lost 2 bases; unmatched junction nucleotides: 12. The CDR3 sequence is CASSRPREAGNTDTQYF. CDR3 nucleotide sequence: TGCGCCAGCAGCCGCCCGAGGGAAGCGGGAAACACAGATACGCAGTATTTT.

V usage is TRBV4-3 and J usage is TRBJ2-1; a weak D match, TRBD2 (6 bases). There are 14 residues in the CDR3. Trimming removed 2 bases at V and 5 bases at J, with 10 bases between. Germline V gene lookup returns CDR1 LGHNA and CDR2 YSLEER. Here the CDR3 reads CASSQLVADNEQFF. The DNA for the CDR3 is TGCGCCAGCAGCCAATTGGTAGCGGACAATGAGCAGTTCTTC.

The CDR3 sequence: CASSRTGNEAFF. For the CDR3, the DNA is TGTGCCAGCAGCCGGACGGGGAATGAAGCTTTCTTT. This chain links TRBV11-1 with TRBJ1-1; D is unresolved. The length of the CDR3 is 12 residues. Germline lookup yields CDR1 SGHAT and CDR2 FQDESV (reference sequence). Trimming took 5 bases from V and 7 from J, leaving 11 bases between them.

A word on this clone: Different DNA sequences within this sample yield the same CDR3. The chain uses TRBV10-3 and TRBJ2-3; 9 positions agree with TRBD1. This CDR3 spans 14 amino acids. After removal of 9 bases from V and 2 bases from J, the junction contained 6 bases not matched to a gene. In germline, CDR1 is ENHRY, CDR2 SYGVKD. The CDR3 bases are TGTGCCATTTCCGGGACAGGGAACACAGATACGCAGTATTTT. This gives the protein CAISGTGNTDTQYF.

The rearrangement joins TRBV9 to TRBJ2-1, with D possibly called TRBD1 or TRBD2 (5 bases each). Germline V gene data show CDR1 as SGDLS and CDR2 as YYNGEE. Trimming took 0 bases from V and 7 from J, leaving 14 bases between them. There are 15 residues in the CDR3. The CDR3 loop reads CASSVGDPFVNEQFF. CDR3 nucleotides: TGTGCCAGCAGCGTAGGGGACCCCTTTGTGAATGAGCAGTTCTTC.

The V call is TRBV28, the J call TRBJ1-1; the D gene is possibly TRBD1 (6 bases). The germline V and J ends were trimmed by 6 bases and 7 bases, with 18 bases remaining between them. Germline values: CDR1 MDHEN, CDR2 SYDVKM. The CDR3 has 14 residues. In DNA form, the CDR3 reads TGTGCCAGCAGAAGGGGGGGGGAAGTAAGTGAAGCTTTCTTT. Protein sequence: CASRRGGEVSEAFF.

The chain uses TRBV19 and TRBJ1-1; tentative D call: TRBD1 (6 bases). Germline CDR1 and CDR2: LNHDA and SQIVND (reference sequence). CDR3 size: 16 residues. Deletions cut 7 bases from V and 4 bases from J, with 22 bases between. CDR3 loop: CASTVELGARGTEAFF. In DNA, the CDR3 is TGTGCCAGTACAGTAGAGTTGGGGGCGCGAGGCACTGAAGCTTTCTTT. Drawing the rest from reference TRBV19 and TRBJ1-1, the complete variable domain is DGGITQSPKYLFRKEGQNVTLSCEQNLNHDAMYWYRQDPGQGLRLIYYSQIVNDFQKGDIAEGYSVSREKKESFPLTVTSAQKNPTAFYLCASTVELGARGTEAFFGQGTRLTVV.

The V and J genes are TRBV28 and TRBJ2-7; TRBD1 aligns across 7 bases. Losses at the gene ends were 5 bases for V and 3 bases for J; bases not matched to a gene: 10. Germline V gene data show CDR1 as MDHEN and CDR2 as SYDVKM. The CDR3 has 15 amino acids. CDR3 sequence reads: CASSLRRTGGYEQYF. The CDR3 DNA follows: TGTGCCAGCAGTCTCCGGCGGACAGGAGGCTACGAGCAGTACTTC.

The chain recombines TRBV9 with TRBJ1-6; no firm D call. CDR1 SGDLS and CDR2 YYNGEE come from the germline V gene. This CDR3 contains 13 residues. V lost 1 base to trimming and J lost 10 bases, with 9 bases between them. This CDR3 reads CASSVSSESPLHF. CDR3 bases: TGTGCCAGCAGCGTATCATCCGAATCACCCCTCCACTTT.

The chain links TRBV5-1 to TRBJ2-5; D is unresolved. Trimming shortened V by 3 bases and J by 5 bases, and 11 bases separated the two germline ends. Germline CDR1 reads SGHRS; CDR2 reads YFSETQ. CDR3 length: 13 residues. CDR3 protein: CASSSGPDETQYF. The CDR3 nucleotides read TGCGCCAGCAGCTCCGGGCCCGATGAGACCCAGTACTTC.

The chain has TRBV30 and TRBJ2-7, with TRBD1 as a possible D gene (5 bases). Trimming removed 0 bases at V and 6 bases at J, with 12 bases between. Germline-derived CDR1 and CDR2 are GTSNPN and SVGIG (reference sequence). The CDR3 runs 13 residues. The CDR3 DNA is TGTGCCTGGAGTGTAGTTAGTACAGGCGAGCAGTACTTC. Translating gives CAWSVVSTGEQYF.

The chain links TRBV6-1 to TRBJ2-7, with D perhaps TRBD1 (6 bases). V lost 6 bases to trimming and J lost 3 bases, with 12 bases between them. CDR3 length equals 13 residues. Germline CDR1 MNHNS, CDR2 SASEGT. This chain's CDR3 is CASSRQVYYEQYF. The CDR3 bases are TGTGCCAGCAGCCGACAGGTATACTACGAGCAGTACTTC.

This clone was picked up one time. The chain combines TRBV30 with TRBJ2-1; D is perhaps TRBD2 (6 bases). The CDR3 consists of 11 residues. Germline V gives CDR1 GTSNPN, CDR2 SVGIG (reference sequence). With 4 bases removed from V and 9 bases from J, the gap between germline ends came to 10 bases. CDR3 residues: CAWTPGVEQFF. The CDR3, as DNA: TGTGCCTGGACCCCGGGAGTTGAGCAGTTCTTC. Variable domain in full (rest from reference TRBV30 and TRBJ2-1): SQTIHQWPATLVQPVGSPLSLECTVEGTSNPNLYWYRQAAGRGLQLLFYSVGIGQISSEVPQNLSASRPQDRQFILSSKKLLLSDSGFYLCAWTPGVEQFFGPGTRLTVL.

The chain links TRBV6-6 to TRBJ2-7; 13 positions match TRBD2. V gave up 5 bases and J gave up 6 bases; unmatched junction bases: 4. Germline V gene data show CDR1 as MNHNY and CDR2 as SVGAGI (reference sequence). The CDR3 sequence is 14 residues long. CDR3 DNA: TGTGCCAGCAGTACCGGGACTAGCGGGATCGAGCAGTACTTC. It codes for CASSTGTSGIEQYF.